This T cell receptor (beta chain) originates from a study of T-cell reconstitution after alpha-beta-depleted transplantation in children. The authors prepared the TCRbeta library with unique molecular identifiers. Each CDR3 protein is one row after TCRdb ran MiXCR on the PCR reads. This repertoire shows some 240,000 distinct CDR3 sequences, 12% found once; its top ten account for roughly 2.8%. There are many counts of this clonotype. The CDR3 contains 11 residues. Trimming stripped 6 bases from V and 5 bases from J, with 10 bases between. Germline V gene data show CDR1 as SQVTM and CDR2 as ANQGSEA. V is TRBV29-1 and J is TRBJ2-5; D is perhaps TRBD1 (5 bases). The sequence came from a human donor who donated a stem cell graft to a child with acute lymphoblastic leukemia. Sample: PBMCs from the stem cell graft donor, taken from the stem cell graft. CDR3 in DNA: TGCAGCGTCTCCAGGGATGAGACCCAGTACTTC. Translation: CSVSRDETQYF.